This TCR beta chain was sequenced in a study of blood T cell repertoires in COVID-19. On the study more broadly: Donors in the United States, Italy and Spain gave samples during acute or convalescent COVID-19. In each case, the material was cDNA or gDNA derived from T cells, B-cell-depleted T cells, or PBMCs.

Original handling: Counts of nucleated cells, estimated from reference gene primer amplification, were obtained. The protocol was immunoSEQ multiplex PCR, while the TCRdb copy is restricted to in-frame clones and leaves out a portion. V and J calls plus clone size are reproduced from that table; the DNA served to infer D and trimming. The data hold 200,000 to 250,000 clones, with 80% to 90% observed a single time. The CDR3 length is 14 residues. V was trimmed by 10 bases and J by 2 bases, leaving 18 bases between them. Germline values: CDR1 ENHRY, CDR2 SYGVKD. The sample comprised peripheral blood. The sequence was collected from a man aged 18 to 29 with active or convalescent COVID-19. This sequence joins TRBV10-3 and TRBJ2-7, with a tentative D call TRBD1 (6 bases). The CDR3 coding sequence is TGTGCCACACAGGACAGACTGTTTGCCTACGAGCAGTACTTC. This codes for CATQDRLFAYEQYF.